This TCR beta chain was found in a study of cytomegalovirus exposure and HLA in healthy donors. The overall study: Per a later analysis, the approximately 620 first-cohort and 120 or so validation repertoires shared one platform. Study-wide findings and caveats: Listed as cytomegalovirus-associated were more than 150 TCR beta chains. The majority of TCR sequences were rare, yet some public TCRs appeared in many donors.

The CDR3 length is 13 residues. CDR1 and CDR2 from the germline V gene are LGHNA and YSLEER. Trimming removed 4 bases at V and 6 bases at J, with 12 bases between. Measured with immunoSEQ multiplex PCR; TCRdb has only the in-frame clones, and not every one. The sample includes fewer than 250,000 clones, around nine tenths of them seen just once. Notes on this clone: What it binds is unknown.

The chain combines TRBV4-3 with TRBJ1-2; the D gene is possibly TRBD1 (5 bases). Sequencing was carried out using PBMCs. This receptor was taken from a man aged 18 to 30 in good health and CMV-seronegative. The CDR3 DNA is TGCGCCAGCAGCCTCGGGGGGTACGATGGCTACACCTTC. Its protein product is CASSLGGYDGYTF.